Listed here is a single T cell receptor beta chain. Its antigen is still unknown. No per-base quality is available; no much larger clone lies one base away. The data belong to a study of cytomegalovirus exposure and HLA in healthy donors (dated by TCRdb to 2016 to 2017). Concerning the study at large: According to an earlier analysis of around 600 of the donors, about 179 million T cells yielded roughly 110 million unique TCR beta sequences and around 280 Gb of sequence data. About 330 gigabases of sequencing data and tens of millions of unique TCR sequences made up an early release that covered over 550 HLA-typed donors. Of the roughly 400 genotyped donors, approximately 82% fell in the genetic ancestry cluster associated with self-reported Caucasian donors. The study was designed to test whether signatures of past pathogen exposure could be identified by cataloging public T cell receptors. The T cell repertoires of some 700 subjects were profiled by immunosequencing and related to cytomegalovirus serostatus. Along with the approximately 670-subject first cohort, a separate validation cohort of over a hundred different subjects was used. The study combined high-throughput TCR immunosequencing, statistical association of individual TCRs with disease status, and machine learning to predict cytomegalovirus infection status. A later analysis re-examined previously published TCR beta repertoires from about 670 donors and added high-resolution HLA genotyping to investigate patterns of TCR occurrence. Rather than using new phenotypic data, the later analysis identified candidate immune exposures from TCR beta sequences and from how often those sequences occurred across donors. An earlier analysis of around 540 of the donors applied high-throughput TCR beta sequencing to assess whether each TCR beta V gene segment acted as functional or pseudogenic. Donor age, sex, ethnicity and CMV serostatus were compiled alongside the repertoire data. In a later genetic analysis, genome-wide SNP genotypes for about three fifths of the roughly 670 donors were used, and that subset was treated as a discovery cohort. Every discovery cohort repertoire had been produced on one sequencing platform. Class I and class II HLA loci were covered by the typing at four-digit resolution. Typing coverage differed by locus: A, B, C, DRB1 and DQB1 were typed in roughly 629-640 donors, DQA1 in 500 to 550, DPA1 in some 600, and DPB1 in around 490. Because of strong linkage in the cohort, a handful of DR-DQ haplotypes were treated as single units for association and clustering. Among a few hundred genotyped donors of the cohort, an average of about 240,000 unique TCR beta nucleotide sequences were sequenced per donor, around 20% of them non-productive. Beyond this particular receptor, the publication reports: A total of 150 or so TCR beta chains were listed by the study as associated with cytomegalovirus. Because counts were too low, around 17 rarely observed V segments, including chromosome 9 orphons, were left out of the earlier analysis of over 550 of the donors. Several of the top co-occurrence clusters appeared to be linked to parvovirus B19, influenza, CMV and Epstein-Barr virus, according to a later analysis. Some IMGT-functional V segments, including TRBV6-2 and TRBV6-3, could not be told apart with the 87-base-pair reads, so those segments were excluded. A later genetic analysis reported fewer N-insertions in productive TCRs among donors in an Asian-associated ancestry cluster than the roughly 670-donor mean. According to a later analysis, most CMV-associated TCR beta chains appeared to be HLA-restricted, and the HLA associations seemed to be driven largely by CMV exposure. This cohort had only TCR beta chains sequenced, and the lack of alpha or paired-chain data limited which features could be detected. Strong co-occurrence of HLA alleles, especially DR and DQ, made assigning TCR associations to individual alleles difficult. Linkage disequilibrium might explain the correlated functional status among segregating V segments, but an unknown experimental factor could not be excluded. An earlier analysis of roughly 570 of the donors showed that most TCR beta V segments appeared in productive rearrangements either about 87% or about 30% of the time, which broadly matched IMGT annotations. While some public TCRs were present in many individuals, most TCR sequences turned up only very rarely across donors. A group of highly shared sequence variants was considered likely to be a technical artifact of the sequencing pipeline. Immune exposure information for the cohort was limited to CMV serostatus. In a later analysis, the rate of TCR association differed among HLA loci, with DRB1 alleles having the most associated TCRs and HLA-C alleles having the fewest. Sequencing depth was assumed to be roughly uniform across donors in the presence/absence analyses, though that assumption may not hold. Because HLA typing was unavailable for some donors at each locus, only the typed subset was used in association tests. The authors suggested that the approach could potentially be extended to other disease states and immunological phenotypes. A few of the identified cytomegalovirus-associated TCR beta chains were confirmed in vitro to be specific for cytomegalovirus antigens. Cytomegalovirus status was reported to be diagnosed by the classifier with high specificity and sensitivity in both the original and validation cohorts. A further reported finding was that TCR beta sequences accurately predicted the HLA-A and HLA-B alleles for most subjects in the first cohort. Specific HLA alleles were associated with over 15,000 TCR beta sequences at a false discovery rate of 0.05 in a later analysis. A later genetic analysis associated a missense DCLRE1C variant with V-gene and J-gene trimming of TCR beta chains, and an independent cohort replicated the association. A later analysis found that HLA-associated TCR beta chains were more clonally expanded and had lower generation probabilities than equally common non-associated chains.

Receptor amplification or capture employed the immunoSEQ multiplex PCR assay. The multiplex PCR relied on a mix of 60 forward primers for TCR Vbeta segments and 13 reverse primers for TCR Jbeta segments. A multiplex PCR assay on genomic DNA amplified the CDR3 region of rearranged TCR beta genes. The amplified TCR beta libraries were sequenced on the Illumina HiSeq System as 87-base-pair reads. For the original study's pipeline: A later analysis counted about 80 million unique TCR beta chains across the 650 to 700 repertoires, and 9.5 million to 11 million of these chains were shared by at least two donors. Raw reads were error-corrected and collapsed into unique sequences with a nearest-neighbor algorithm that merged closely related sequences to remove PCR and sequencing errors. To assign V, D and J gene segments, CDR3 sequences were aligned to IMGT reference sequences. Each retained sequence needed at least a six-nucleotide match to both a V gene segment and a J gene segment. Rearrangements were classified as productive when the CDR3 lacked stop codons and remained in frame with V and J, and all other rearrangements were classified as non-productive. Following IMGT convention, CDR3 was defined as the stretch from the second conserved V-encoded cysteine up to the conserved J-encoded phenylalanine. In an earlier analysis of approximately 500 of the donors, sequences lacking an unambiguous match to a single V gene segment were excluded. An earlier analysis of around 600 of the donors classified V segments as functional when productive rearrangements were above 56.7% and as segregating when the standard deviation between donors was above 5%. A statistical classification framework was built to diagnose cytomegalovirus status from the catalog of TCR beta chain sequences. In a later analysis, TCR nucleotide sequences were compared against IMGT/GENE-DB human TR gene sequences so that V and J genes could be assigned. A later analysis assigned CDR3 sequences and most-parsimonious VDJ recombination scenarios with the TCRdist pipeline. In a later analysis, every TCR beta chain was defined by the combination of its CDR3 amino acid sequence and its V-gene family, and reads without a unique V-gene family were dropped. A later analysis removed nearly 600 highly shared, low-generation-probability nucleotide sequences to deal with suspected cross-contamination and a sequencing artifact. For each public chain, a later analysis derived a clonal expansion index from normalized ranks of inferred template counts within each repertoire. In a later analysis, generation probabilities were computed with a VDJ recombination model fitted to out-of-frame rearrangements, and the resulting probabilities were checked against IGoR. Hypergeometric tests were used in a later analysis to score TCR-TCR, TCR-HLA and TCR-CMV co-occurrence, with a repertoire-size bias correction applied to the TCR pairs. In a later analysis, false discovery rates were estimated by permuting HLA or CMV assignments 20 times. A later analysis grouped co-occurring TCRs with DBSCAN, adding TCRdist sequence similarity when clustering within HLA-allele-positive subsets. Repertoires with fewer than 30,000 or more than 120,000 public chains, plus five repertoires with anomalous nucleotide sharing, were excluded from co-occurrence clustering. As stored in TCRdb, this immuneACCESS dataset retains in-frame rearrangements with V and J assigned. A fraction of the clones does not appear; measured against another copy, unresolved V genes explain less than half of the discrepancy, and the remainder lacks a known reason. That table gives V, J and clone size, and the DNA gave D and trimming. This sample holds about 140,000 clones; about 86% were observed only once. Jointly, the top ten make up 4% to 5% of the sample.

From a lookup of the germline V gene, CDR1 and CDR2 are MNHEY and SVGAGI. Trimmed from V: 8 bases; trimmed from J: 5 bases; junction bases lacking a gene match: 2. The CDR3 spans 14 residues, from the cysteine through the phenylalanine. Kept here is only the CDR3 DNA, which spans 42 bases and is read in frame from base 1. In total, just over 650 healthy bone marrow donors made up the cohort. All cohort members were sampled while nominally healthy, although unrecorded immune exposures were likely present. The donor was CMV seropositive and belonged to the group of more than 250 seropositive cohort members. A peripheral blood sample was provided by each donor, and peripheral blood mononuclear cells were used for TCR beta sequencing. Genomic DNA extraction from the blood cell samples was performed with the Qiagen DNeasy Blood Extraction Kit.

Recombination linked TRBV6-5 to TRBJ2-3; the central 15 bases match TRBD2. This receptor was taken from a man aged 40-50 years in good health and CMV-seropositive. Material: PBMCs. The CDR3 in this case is CASGTSGGIDTQYF. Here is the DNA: TGTGCCAGCGGGACTAGCGGGGGGATAGATACGCAGTATTTT.